One T cell receptor (beta chain) is described in this entry. Its matching antigen is unknown. This entry belongs to a study of cytomegalovirus exposure and HLA in healthy donors. Clones were sequenced by immunoSEQ multiplex PCR, and TCRdb holds only the in-frame ones, with some missing. The top ten hold approximately 0.9% of the sample, which has 250,000 to 400,000 clones, roughly 86% seen once. Unmatched junction bases numbered 7, after V lost 5 bases and J lost 8 bases. Germline V gene sequence: CDR1 LNHDA, CDR2 SQIVND (reference sequence). CDR3 length equals 15 residues. The donors were in the roughly 110-subject validation cohort; that cohort was separate from the roughly 620-subject first cohort. Study-wide findings and caveats: The classifier reportedly diagnosed cytomegalovirus status with high sensitivity and specificity. That first-cohort TCR clusters tended to co-occur in the 90 to 150 validation repertoires was found in a later analysis. The study designated fewer than 200 TCR beta chains cytomegalovirus-associated.

The TCR originated in a young man in good health and CMV-seronegative. The sequencing sample was made of PBMCs. This chain links TRBV19 with TRBJ2-1; 12 positions match TRBD2. CDR3 loop: CASSSGTSGWDEQFF. The DNA for the CDR3 is TGTGCCAGTAGTTCCGGGACTAGCGGGTGGGATGAGCAGTTCTTC.